This TCR beta chain originates from a study of T-cell memory formation after mild COVID-19. Trimming removed 4 bases at V and 7 bases at J, with 14 bases between. The CDR3 covers 14 residues. This clonotype was detected a few times. TCRalpha and TCRbeta libraries used 5'RACE with constant-segment primers and UMIs. TCRdb processed the 5' RACE reads anew with MiXCR; each CDR3 protein has one entry. The data contain roughly 610,000 distinct CDR3 sequences, 17% of them seen just once; the ten biggest clones take up 8.1%. Sequencing was done on a sample of PBMCs or a T cell subset sorted from them (not recorded which). The clonotype was recovered from an adult woman who had mild COVID-19 (a few samples of this study predate the infection). Cell type and time point are not known. The chain recombines TRBV12-3 or TRBV12-4 with TRBJ1-5, with no clear D. The CDR3 reads CASSWSEEDQPQHF. The CDR3 DNA reads TGTGCCAGCAGTTGGTCCGAAGAGGACCAGCCCCAGCATTTT.